These T cell receptor beta chains were read from a single sample in a study of T cell responses to AZD1222 COVID-19 vaccine. Here immunoSEQ multiplex PCR was the method, and the copy in TCRdb shows in-frame clones only, minus some. The table shows roughly 150,000 clones, with about 92% occurring only once. The sequencing used peripheral blood, collected 28 days after the second AZD1222 dose. The receptors stem from an adult who received the AZD1222 COVID-19 vaccine. Both conserved end residues are part of each CDR3. Each record gives: J gene, D gene, clone size, V gene, CDR3 DNA, CDR3 protein. D genes are given only for firm matches. Only part of the rows carry a size: once, few, many, or a class if the clone is expanded.

TRBJ1-4 | - | - | TRBV7-8 | TGTGCCAGCAGCTTAGGGGGAGGCAATGAAAAACTGTTTTTT | CASSLGGGNEKLFF
TRBJ1-6 | - | - | TRBV12-3/TRBV12-4 | TGTGCCAGCAGTTTCGGGGAGACACCCCTCCACTTT | CASSFGETPLHF
TRBJ2-1 | TRBD2 | - | TRBV5-1 | TGCGCCAGCAGATCCGGGACTAGCGGCTACAATGAGCAGTTCTTC | CASRSGTSGYNEQFF
TRBJ2-7 | - | - | TRBV3-1/TRBV3-2 | TGTGCCAGCAGCCAAGATCTCGGGGCGAGGTACTTC | CASSQDLGARYF
TRBJ2-7 | TRBD2 | - | TRBV3-1/TRBV3-2 | TGTGCCAGCAGCCAAGCCCGAGGGCTGACTAGCGGGGTTAAGTACTTC | CASSQARGLTSGVKYF
TRBJ2-5 | TRBD1 | - | TRBV19 | TGTGCCAGTAGCATAGAATCCGGGACAGGGGGCCGAGAGACCCAGTACTTC | CASSIESGTGGRETQYF
TRBJ1-2 | - | - | TRBV13 | TGTGCCAGCACAGTAGCTAACTATGGCTACACCTTC | CASTVANYGYTF
TRBJ1-5 | - | - | TRBV19 | TGTGCCAGTAGTACTGGCCCCCTATACAGGGTAAATCAGCCCCAGCATTTT | CASSTGPLYRVNQPQHF
TRBJ1-5 | - | - | TRBV7-9 | TGTGCCAGCAGTTCAGGCAAGGCCGCGAGCAATCAGCCCCAGCATTTT | CASSSGKAASNQPQHF
TRBJ1-5 | - | - | TRBV3-1/TRBV3-2 | TGTGCCAGCAGCCTCGGGGTAAATCAGCCCCAGCATTTT | CASSLGVNQPQHF
TRBJ1-1 | TRBD1 | - | TRBV6-5 | TGTGCCAGCAGTACAGGGGGCACTGAAGCTTTCTTT | CASSTGGTEAFF
TRBJ2-2 | TRBD2 | - | TRBV9 | TGTGCCAGCTTCCCGGGACTAGCGGGAGGCCTGCCGAACACCGGGGAGCTGTTTTTT | CASFPGLAGGLPNTGELFF
TRBJ2-4 | TRBD1 | - | TRBV5-1 | TGCGCCAGCAGCTTGGATCTAGGGGGCAACAAAAACATTCAGTACTTC | CASSLDLGGNKNIQYF
TRBJ1-2 | TRBD1 | - | TRBV7-9 | TGTGCCAGCAGACCCGGGACAGCTTCTATGGGCTACACCTTC | CASRPGTASMGYTF
TRBJ2-7 | - | - | TRBV11-2 | TGTGCCAGCAGCTTAGATCCGGGCTACGAGCAGTACTTC | CASSLDPGYEQYF
TRBJ1-2 | - | - | TRBV19 | TGTGCCAGTAGTACCCAGGACAGTCAAGGATCATCCTATGGCTACACCTTC | CASSTQDSQGSSYGYTF
TRBJ1-5 | - | - | TRBV3-1/TRBV3-2 | TGTGCCAGCAGCCAAGGGGCGAATAGCAATCAGCCCCAGCATTTT | CASSQGANSNQPQHF
TRBJ2-3 | - | - | TRBV11-2 | TGTGCCAGCAGCTATAGACGGACAGTTTCGGCAGATACGCAGTATTTT | CASSYRRTVSADTQYF
TRBJ1-6 | - | once | TRBV5-8 | TGTGCCAGCAGCGCAGGGAACGGGAATTCACCCCTCCACTTT | CASSAGNGNSPLHF
TRBJ1-3 | TRBD1 | - | TRBV2 | TGTGCCAGCAGCCTAACAGGGGCCTTATCTGGAAACACCATATATTTT | CASSLTGALSGNTIYF
TRBJ1-5 | - | - | TRBV9 | TGTGCCAGCAGCGTAGATGCAGGGATGATCAATCAGCCCCAGCATTTT | CASSVDAGMINQPQHF
TRBJ1-2 | - | - | TRBV12-3/TRBV12-4 | TGTGCCAGCAGGGTTAACTATGGCTACACCTTC | CASRVNYGYTF
TRBJ1-2 | - | once | TRBV2 | TGTGCCAGCAGTGCGAGGACAGCTAATAACTATGGCTACACCTTC | CASSARTANNYGYTF
TRBJ2-1 | - | - | TRBV28 | TGTGCCAGCAGTACAGCGGTTTTTAATGAGCAGTTCTTC | CASSTAVFNEQFF
TRBJ2-5 | - | - | TRBV30 | TGTGCCTGGAGTGCTGGCGGAGAGACCCAGTACTTC | CAWSAGGETQYF
TRBJ1-4 | - | - | TRBV6-1 | TGTGCCAGCAGTGAAGTCGCTGTACGGAGTTCAGGGAGTGAAAAACTGTTTTTT | CASSEVAVRSSGSEKLFF
TRBJ1-2 | - | - | TRBV2 | TGTGCCAGCCAGGCTGGGGGGAAAGACTATGGCTACACCTTC | CASQAGGKDYGYTF
TRBJ1-2 | TRBD1 | - | TRBV10-3 | TGTGCCATCAGCGAGGGGACAGGGGGGTACTATGGCTACACCTTC | CAISEGTGGYYGYTF
TRBJ2-1 | TRBD2 | - | TRBV7-6 | TGTGCCAGCAGTACTAGCGGGAGTTCGTTAGAGCAGTTCTTC | CASSTSGSSLEQFF
TRBJ1-1 | - | - | TRBV5-8 | TGTGCCAGCAGCTGGACCCAGGGAGTTAGCACTGAAGCTTTCTTT | CASSWTQGVSTEAFF
TRBJ2-7 | - | - | TRBV21-1 | TGTGCCAGCAGCCACAGGGGACCCTACGAGCAGTACTTC | CASSHRGPYEQYF
TRBJ1-1 | - | - | TRBV7-6 | TGTGCCAGCAGCTTAAACGATCGGATTTGGCAGATTGTTTCCGCGAACACTGAAGCTTTCTTT | CASSLNDRIWQIVSANTEAFF
TRBJ2-2 | - | - | TRBV7-2 | TGTGCCAGCAGCTTAGTGGCCGGGGCGAACACCGGGGAGCTGTTTTTT | CASSLVAGANTGELFF
TRBJ1-4 | - | once | TRBV5-8 | TGTGCCAGCCGAAGCGGACAGATAGGAGGTGAAAAACTGTTTTTT | CASRSGQIGGEKLFF
TRBJ1-6 | - | - | TRBV3-1/TRBV3-2 | TGTGCCAGCAGCCAAGCAGGGCCCGGGGAGAGGCGAAATTCACCCCTCCACTTT | CASSQAGPGERRNSPLHF
TRBJ2-7 | - | few | TRBV30 | TGTGCCTGGAGTCTGGCAGGTGGCGAGCAGTACTTC | CAWSLAGGEQYF
TRBJ2-2 | - | - | TRBV9 | TGTGCCAGCAGCCCCGGGACAAGGTTCACCGGGGAGCTGTTTTTT | CASSPGTRFTGELFF
TRBJ2-2 | - | - | TRBV5-1 | TGCGCCAGCTCCCCCGTGGGGGAGGCCACCGGGGAGCTGTTTTTT | CASSPVGEATGELFF
TRBJ1-2 | - | - | TRBV6-5 | TGTGCCAGCAGTTACATGGGCGGGGATGCCAACTATGGCTACACCTTC | CASSYMGGDANYGYTF
TRBJ2-3 | - | - | TRBV6-5 | TGTGCCAGCACGGGACCGCTAGGAGCAGATACGCAGTATTTT | CASTGPLGADTQYF
TRBJ1-6 | TRBD1 | - | TRBV30 | TGTGCCTGGAGTGAGGGACAGGGTGGTTCACCCCTCCACTTT | CAWSEGQGGSPLHF
TRBJ1-2 | TRBD1 | - | TRBV6-5 | TGTGCCACTCATCCAGGGGGAGAGTTCTATGGCTACACCTTC | CATHPGGEFYGYTF